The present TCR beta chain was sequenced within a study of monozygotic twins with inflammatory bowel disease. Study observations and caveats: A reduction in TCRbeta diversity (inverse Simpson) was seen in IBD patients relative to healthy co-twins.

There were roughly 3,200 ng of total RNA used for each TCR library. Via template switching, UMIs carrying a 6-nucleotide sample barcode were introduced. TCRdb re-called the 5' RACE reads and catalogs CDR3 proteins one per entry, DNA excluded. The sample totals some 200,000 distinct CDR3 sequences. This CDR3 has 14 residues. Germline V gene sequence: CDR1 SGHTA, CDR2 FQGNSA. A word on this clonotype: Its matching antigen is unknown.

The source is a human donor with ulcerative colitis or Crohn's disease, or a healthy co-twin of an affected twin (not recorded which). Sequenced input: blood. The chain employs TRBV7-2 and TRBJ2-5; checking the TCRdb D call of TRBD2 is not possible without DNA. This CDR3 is CASSLIGTRETQYF. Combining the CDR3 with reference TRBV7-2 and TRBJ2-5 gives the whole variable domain GAGVSQSPSNKVTEKGKDVELRCDPISGHTALYWYRQSLGQGLEFLIYFQGNSAPDKSGLPSDRFSAERTGGSVSTLTIQRTQQEDSAVYLCASSLIGTRETQYFGPGTRLLVL.